Described below is a single T cell receptor beta chain sequence and its context. There are many counts of this clonotype. What this receptor recognizes is not known. Base qualities are not at hand, and no much larger clone is one base apart. The sample belongs to a study of identical twins (dated by TCRdb to the mid-2010s). Looking at the study overall: TCR alpha and beta repertoires from monozygotic twins, unrelated adults of various ages and cord blood were deep-sequenced to test whether fetal clonotypes persist. Replicate twin experiments were performed at different times using different library preparation protocols to rule out contamination.

Library preparation employed 5' RACE. For sequencing, an Illumina HiSeq 2000 was employed. A universal primer binding site was added through template switching, and the final cDNA carried a unique molecular identifier so that TCR cDNA molecules could be counted accurately. Specific primers in the conserved constant-segment region were used to synthesize first-strand cDNA for the TCR alpha and beta chains. To control for contamination, every cDNA library was double barcoded, receiving both a SMART-Mk sample barcode and Illumina barcodes. TruSeq adapter sequences and Illumina sample barcodes were added in two successive PCR steps. The TCR alpha and beta cDNA libraries were sequenced on the Illumina HiSeq platform using custom primers. In the paper's pipeline: MiGEC was used to process raw reads and extract unique molecular identifiers, and MiXCR was used to find CDR3 positions. Recombination models were inferred per individual with the repgenHMM and IGoR tools using an EM algorithm. The tcR package in R was used for shared clonotype analysis, with sharing normalized by the product of cloneset sizes. To study raw recombination without the effects of thymic and clonal selection, out-of-frame nonproductive sequences were analyzed. Clones were called with MiXCR by TCRdb after fastp trimmed the public reads at Q25, and only in-frame beta chains were retained. Records with the same CDR3 protein are collapsed into one entry carrying the most frequent genes and DNA. The V and J calls and clone size come from TCRdb's table, not from the authors' own analysis. Present in this sample are 410,000 or so distinct CDR3 sequences, 18% of which were seen just once. Of the sample, 12% falls within the top ten clones.

Only healthy Caucasian donors were included. Three unrelated non-twin adults were additionally sequenced: a male aged 18 to 29, a male aged 50 to 60 and a female aged 50 to 60. Miltenyi CD45RO+ enrichment and human naive T-cell isolation kits were used to isolate memory (CD45RO+) and naive T cells from PBMC. Based on the germline V gene (reference sequence), the CDR1 and CDR2 sequences are LNHDA and SQIVND. Trimming takes 3 bases off V and 5 bases off J; junction bases not matched to a gene: 13. Counted from cysteine to phenylalanine, this CDR3 has 17 amino acids. Only the CDR3 part of the read is kept: 51 bases, read in frame from the first base. The paper's findings and limits, for the study overall: Compared with coincidental sharing between unrelated individuals, an excess of low generation-probability sequences was observed among out-of-frame TCR alpha sequences shared between twins. Excess twin sharing in beta out-of-frame sequences was weaker because fewer shared sequences lowered the signal-to-noise ratio. In monozygotic twins, recombination models systematically underestimated out-of-frame TCR alpha sharing, but the models matched the sharing seen between unrelated individuals. Fewer insertions were carried by abundant cord blood beta clonotypes; a weaker similar trend was observed in young adult naive repertoires, while no such trend was observed in memory repertoires. Zero-insertion analyses could be partly confounded by invariant T cells such as MAIT and iNKT, although diverse VJ usage argued against such confounding for most clonotypes. Conclusions relied on cross-sectional statistical analysis, since the same donors could not be followed over many years.

Source material: naive T cells sorted from blood. The sample's cell subset or site label is to be understood as: cells isolated with a human naive T-cell isolation kit. The sequence joins TRBV19 to TRBJ1-2; 9 bases in between match TRBD1. The origin of this receptor is a man between 45 and 60 years old in good health. The DNA reads as follows: TGTGCCAGTAGTATTGGAGGGACAGGGAGACTCCAGTATGGCTACACCTTC. Translation gives CASSIGGTGRLQYGYTF.